This TCR beta chain is drawn from a study of T cell changes during pregnancy in multiple sclerosis. TCRdb's table, derived via immunoSEQ multiplex PCR, lists solely in-frame clones and lacks some. Among 30,000 to 35,000 clones listed, about nine tenths were seen once. Trimming pared 0 bases from V and 4 bases from J, leaving 16 bases between. Germline V CDR1 and CDR2: MNHEY, SMNVEV (reference sequence). This CDR3 has 17 amino acids. The TCR sequence derives from a female donor with multiple sclerosis, enrolled in a pregnancy study. This chain links TRBV27 with TRBJ1-5, with D possibly being TRBD1 (5 bases). The material sequenced was CD8+ T cells from peripheral blood mononuclear cells, taken in the first trimester of pregnancy. As DNA, the CDR3 is TGTGCCAGCAGTTTATCGACCGGACACGCGGCTAATCAGCCCCAGCATTTT. Translated: CASSLSTGHAANQPQHF.